The sequence of this T cell receptor (beta chain) was determined in a study of blood T cell repertoires in COVID-19. On the study more broadly: COVID-19 samples, acute and convalescent, were from the United States, Italy and Spain. Nucleic acid was either cDNA or gDNA, and it came from T cells, B-cell-depleted T cells, or PBMCs.

Authors' analysis steps: Nucleated cell number was recorded as an estimate derived from reference gene primer amplification. TCRdb's table, derived via immunoSEQ multiplex PCR, lists solely in-frame clones and lacks some. Clone size and the V and J calls come from that table; the DNA yielded D and trimming. The table records about 62,000 clones, more than 80% of them present only once. The CDR3 loop spans 14 amino acids. The V end lost 0 bases, the J end lost 7 bases, and 12 bases lay between the germline ends. Germline V gene sequence: CDR1 GTSNPN, CDR2 SVGIG (reference sequence). The chain uses TRBV30 and TRBJ1-4; no clear D gene. Sequencing input: peripheral blood. The TCR originated in a woman of 80 years or more with acute or convalescent COVID-19. The CDR3 DNA reads as TGTGCCTGGAGTGTAAACACGGGTGCTGAAAAACTGTTTTTT. Translated: CAWSVNTGAEKLFF.